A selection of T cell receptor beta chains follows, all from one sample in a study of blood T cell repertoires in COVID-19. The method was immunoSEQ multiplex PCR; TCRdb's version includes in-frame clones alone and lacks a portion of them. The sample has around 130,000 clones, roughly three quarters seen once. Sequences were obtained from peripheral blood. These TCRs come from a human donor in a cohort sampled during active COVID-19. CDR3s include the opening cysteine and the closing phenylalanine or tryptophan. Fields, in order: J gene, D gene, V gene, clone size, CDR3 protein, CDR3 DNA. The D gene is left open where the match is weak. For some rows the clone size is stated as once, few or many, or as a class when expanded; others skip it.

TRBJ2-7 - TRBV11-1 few CASSFSYVGAYEQYF TGTGCCAGCAGCTTTAGCTACGTCGGGGCCTACGAGCAGTACTTC
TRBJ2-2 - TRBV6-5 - CASSYPDRSGELFF TGTGCCAGCAGTTACCCTGACAGGTCCGGGGAGCTGTTTTTT
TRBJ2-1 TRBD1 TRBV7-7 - CASSLAPGGYYNEQFF TGTGCTAGCAGCTTAGCGCCAGGGGGCTACTACAATGAGCAGTTCTTC
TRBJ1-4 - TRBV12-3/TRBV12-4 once CASSFGQNEKLFF TGTGCCAGCAGTTTTGGGCAGAATGAAAAACTGTTTTTT
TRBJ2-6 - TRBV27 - CASRGLSSGANVLTF TGTGCCAGCAGAGGACTGTCGTCTGGGGCCAACGTCCTGACTTTC
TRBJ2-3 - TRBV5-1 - CASSQQVTSTDTQYF TGCGCCAGCAGTCAACAGGTTACTAGCACAGATACGCAGTATTTT
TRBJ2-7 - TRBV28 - CASSFRAPSLSEQYF TGTGCCAGCAGTTTCCGAGCGCCGTCTCTCAGCGAGCAGTACTTC
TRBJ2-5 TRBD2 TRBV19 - CASSPEGLAGIQETQYF TGTGCCAGTAGTCCAGAGGGACTAGCGGGGATCCAAGAGACCCAGTACTTC
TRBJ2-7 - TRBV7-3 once CASSFSSGYEQYF TGTGCCAGCAGCTTCTCATCGGGCTACGAGCAGTACTTC
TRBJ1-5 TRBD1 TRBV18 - CASSLTGGDQPQHF TGTGCCAGCTCACTGACAGGGGGTGATCAGCCCCAGCATTTT
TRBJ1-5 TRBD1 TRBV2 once CASSVDSGPQGAKSQPQHF TGTGCCAGCAGTGTGGATTCGGGGCCTCAGGGGGCTAAAAGTCAGCCCCAGCATTTT
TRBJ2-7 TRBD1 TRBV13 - CASSGQGSEQYF TGTGCCAGCAGCGGACAGGGAAGCGAGCAGTACTTC
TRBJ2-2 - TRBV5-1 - CASRNTGDTGELFF TGCGCCAGCAGAAATACAGGCGACACCGGGGAGCTGTTTTTT
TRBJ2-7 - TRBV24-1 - CATSDFGVDEQYF TGTGCCACCAGTGATTTCGGGGTAGACGAGCAGTACTTC
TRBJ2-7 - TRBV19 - CASSITGGAGDEQYF TGTGCCAGTAGTATTACGGGGGGCGCGGGCGACGAGCAGTACTTC
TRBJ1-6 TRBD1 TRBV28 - CASSFGQVSIGFHF TGTGCCAGCAGTTTCGGACAGGTCTCTATAGGCTTCCACTTT
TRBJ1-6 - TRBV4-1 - CASSGGGMDNSPLHF TGCGCCAGCAGCGGCGGCGGGATGGATAATTCACCCCTCCACTTT
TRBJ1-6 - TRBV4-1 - CASSQVTVLHSPLHF TGCGCCAGCAGCCAAGTTACTGTGTTGCATTCACCCCTCCACTTT
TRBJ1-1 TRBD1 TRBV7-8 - CASSKTGMANTEAFF TGTGCCAGCAGCAAGACAGGGATGGCAAACACTGAAGCTTTCTTT
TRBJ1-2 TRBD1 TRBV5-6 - CASSPQGSYGYTF TGTGCCAGCAGCCCACAGGGGTCCTATGGCTACACCTTC
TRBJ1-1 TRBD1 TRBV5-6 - CASSLGGQREGAFF TGTGCCAGCAGCTTGGGGGGACAGCGAGAAGGTGCTTTCTTT
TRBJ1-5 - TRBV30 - CAWSRGSNQPQHF TGTGCCTGGAGCCGGGGTAGCAATCAGCCCCAGCATTTT
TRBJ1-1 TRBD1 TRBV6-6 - CASSSSGGTEAFF TGTGCCAGCAGTTCCTCAGGGGGCACTGAAGCTTTCTTT
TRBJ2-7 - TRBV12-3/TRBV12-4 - CASSSSREQYF TGTGCCAGCAGTTCCTCCCGCGAGCAGTACTTC
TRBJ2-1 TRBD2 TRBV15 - CATSTPGTSGSNEQFF TGTGCCACCAGCACACCCGGGACTAGCGGGAGTAATGAGCAGTTCTTC
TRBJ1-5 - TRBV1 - CTSSQPRPGMGASNQPQHF TGCACCAGCAGCCAGCCCCGCCCGGGGATGGGGGCAAGCAATCAGCCCCAGCATTTT
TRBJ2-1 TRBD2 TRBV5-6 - CASSLYGGRASNEQFF TGTGCCAGCAGCTTGTATGGCGGGAGGGCCTCGAATGAGCAGTTCTTC
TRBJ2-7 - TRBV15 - CATSPGKTYEQYF TGTGCCACCAGCCCGGGAAAAACCTACGAGCAGTACTTC
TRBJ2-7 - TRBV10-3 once CAISESALARGYEQYF TGTGCCATCAGTGAGTCGGCCCTAGCGCGGGGATACGAGCAGTACTTC
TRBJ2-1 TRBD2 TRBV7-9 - CASRKLAGGYNEQFF TGTGCCAGCAGGAAACTAGCGGGGGGTTACAATGAGCAGTTCTTC